Reported below is one T cell receptor beta chain. Antigen: not known. The sample is drawn from a study of cytomegalovirus exposure and HLA in healthy donors. PCR used 60 Vbeta primers and 13 Jbeta primers. TCRdb's table, derived via immunoSEQ multiplex PCR, lists solely in-frame clones and lacks some. The repertoire holds 150,000 to 200,000 clones, with over 60% as singletons. General study points: Most TCRs appeared rarely, but some public TCRs recurred in many donors. A few chains tied to CMV proved CMV antigen-specific in vitro.

This CDR3 comprises 18 residues. The V segment lost 0 bases and the J segment 2 bases; nucleotides outside the gene matches: 4. Germline values: CDR1 SGHVS, CDR2 FNYEAQ. The clonotype comes from a man aged 45-65 years in good health and CMV-seropositive. Sequencing was carried out using PBMCs. The genes are TRBV7-6 and TRBJ2-2, with 12 bases fitting TRBD2. The CDR3 region is CASSLAPSGGANTGELFF. CDR3 DNA sequence: TGTGCCAGCAGCTTAGCGCCTAGCGGGGGGGCTAACACCGGGGAGCTGTTTTTT.